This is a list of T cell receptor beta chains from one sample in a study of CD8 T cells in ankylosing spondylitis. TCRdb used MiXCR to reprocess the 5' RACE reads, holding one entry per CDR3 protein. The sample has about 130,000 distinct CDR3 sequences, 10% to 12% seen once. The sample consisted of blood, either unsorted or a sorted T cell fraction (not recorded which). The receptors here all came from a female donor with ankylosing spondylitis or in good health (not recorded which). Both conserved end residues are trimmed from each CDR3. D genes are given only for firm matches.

CDR3 protein: ASSDSTGEQF
V gene: TRBV6-4
J gene: TRBJ2-1
D gene: NA

CDR3 protein: AGSLKVQGDTEAF
V gene: TRBV5-1
J gene: TRBJ1-1
D gene: TRBD1

CDR3 protein: ASSLDRGSLLEQY
V gene: TRBV5-1
J gene: TRBJ2-7
D gene: TRBD2

CDR3 protein: ASSLGSDGELF
V gene: TRBV7-9
J gene: TRBJ2-2
D gene: NA

CDR3 protein: ASSRGAGRNEQY
V gene: TRBV4-1
J gene: TRBJ2-7
D gene: NA

CDR3 protein: ASSYERNTGELF
V gene: TRBV6-5
J gene: TRBJ2-2
D gene: NA

CDR3 protein: ASSLGGRGYT
V gene: TRBV7-9
J gene: TRBJ1-2
D gene: NA

CDR3 protein: ASSWGAGSGNEQF
V gene: TRBV6-5
J gene: TRBJ2-1
D gene: NA

CDR3 protein: SVERESYGYT
V gene: TRBV29-1
J gene: TRBJ1-2
D gene: NA

CDR3 protein: SAILAGSQH
V gene: TRBV20-1
J gene: TRBJ1-5
D gene: NA

CDR3 protein: ASSGISGGGDGDTQY
V gene: TRBV6-1
J gene: TRBJ2-3
D gene: TRBD2

CDR3 protein: ASSFRDYSYEQY
V gene: TRBV7-2
J gene: TRBJ2-7
D gene: TRBD2

CDR3 protein: ASSPPGIRTGEQY
V gene: TRBV18
J gene: TRBJ2-7
D gene: NA

CDR3 protein: ASSPPAGYNEQF
V gene: TRBV18
J gene: TRBJ2-1
D gene: TRBD2

CDR3 protein: ASSFHQETQY
V gene: TRBV5-5
J gene: TRBJ2-5
D gene: NA

CDR3 protein: ASSPGDSINSPLH
V gene: TRBV28
J gene: TRBJ1-6
D gene: TRBD1

CDR3 protein: SARDVAVEAF
V gene: TRBV20-1
J gene: TRBJ1-1
D gene: NA

CDR3 protein: SVGETGQPQH
V gene: TRBV29-1
J gene: TRBJ1-5
D gene: NA

CDR3 protein: ASSATASYEQY
V gene: TRBV19
J gene: TRBJ2-7
D gene: NA

CDR3 protein: ASSLDGSLGDEQF
V gene: TRBV7-8
J gene: TRBJ2-1
D gene: NA

CDR3 protein: SAPSPRDGNEKLF
V gene: TRBV20-1
J gene: TRBJ1-4
D gene: NA

CDR3 protein: ASSSIHNEQF
V gene: TRBV7-9
J gene: TRBJ2-1
D gene: NA

CDR3 protein: ASSLARGLNEQF
V gene: TRBV27
J gene: TRBJ2-1
D gene: TRBD1

CDR3 protein: SASSSGPYNEQF
V gene: TRBV20-1
J gene: TRBJ2-1
D gene: NA

CDR3 protein: ASSPTTLRLQETQY
V gene: TRBV12-3/TRBV12-4
J gene: TRBJ2-5
D gene: NA

CDR3 protein: ASSLGLSEQF
V gene: TRBV5-1
J gene: TRBJ2-1
D gene: NA

CDR3 protein: ASSLAPTQTEGF
V gene: TRBV5-1
J gene: TRBJ1-1
D gene: NA

CDR3 protein: ASRDDRGSAYSGNTIY
V gene: TRBV2
J gene: TRBJ1-3
D gene: TRBD1

CDR3 protein: ASSVQGWNYGYT
V gene: TRBV7-9
J gene: TRBJ1-2
D gene: NA

CDR3 protein: ASSQQGSGDSPLH
V gene: TRBV2
J gene: TRBJ1-6
D gene: TRBD1

CDR3 protein: ASSYGQGDQPQH
V gene: TRBV28
J gene: TRBJ1-5
D gene: TRBD1

CDR3 protein: ASSQEGFRFSGQGPEAF
V gene: TRBV3-1
J gene: TRBJ1-1
D gene: TRBD1

CDR3 protein: ASSFPKGQGINEQY
V gene: TRBV28
J gene: TRBJ2-7
D gene: TRBD1

CDR3 protein: ASTQGGTEAF
V gene: TRBV5-1
J gene: TRBJ1-1
D gene: TRBD1

CDR3 protein: ASSPRRGQGDEQY
V gene: TRBV7-2
J gene: TRBJ2-7
D gene: TRBD1

CDR3 protein: SVKVGSVDGYT
V gene: TRBV29-1
J gene: TRBJ1-2
D gene: NA

CDR3 protein: SARGTSDPGLEQY
V gene: TRBV20-1
J gene: TRBJ2-7
D gene: TRBD2

CDR3 protein: AITGQGDNGYT
V gene: TRBV10-3
J gene: TRBJ1-2
D gene: TRBD1

CDR3 protein: ASSDGRLSGELF
V gene: TRBV2
J gene: TRBJ2-2
D gene: TRBD2

CDR3 protein: SATDQGNEQF
V gene: TRBV20-1
J gene: TRBJ2-1
D gene: NA

CDR3 protein: ASSFRASNTEAF
V gene: TRBV7-9
J gene: TRBJ1-1
D gene: NA